Following are 9 T cell receptor beta chains from one sample sequenced in a study of quantifying T cell responses using KT2 cells. For the study at large: TCR alpha and beta constant-region primers primed reverse transcription of RNA.

Each cDNA got a UMI-containing oligo ligated at its 3' end. First-round PCR used roughly 4 cycles and beta primers RC1.1 and RC1.2 covering TRBC1 and TRBC2. TCRdb processed the UMI-ligation and nested PCR reads anew with MiXCR; each CDR3 protein has one entry. The sample has more than 55,000 distinct CDR3 sequences, around 12% seen once. The sequencing input was PBMCs spiked with cells of the T cell clone KT2. Every receptor here comes from a human donor.

This clonotype was recorded at least ten times. V gene TRBV10-3 combines with J gene TRBJ1-6; 9 bases map to TRBD1. V gave up 3 bases and J gave up 4 bases; unmatched junction bases: 7. The CDR3 contains 17 residues. Per germline, CDR1 ENHRY and CDR2 SYGVKD. The CDR3 DNA is TGTGCCATCAGTGAAAACCCGGGACAGGGTTATAATTCACCCCTCCACTTT. Its translation: CAISENPGQGYNSPLHF.

This clonotype was counted between two and nine times. The chain combines TRBV29-1 with TRBJ2-1, with TRBD2 as a possible D gene (6 bases). The CDR3 runs to 14 residues. V was cut by 0 bases and J by 5 bases, with 11 bases left in between. The germline V gene encodes CDR1 SQVTM and CDR2 ANQGSEA. CDR3: CSVEDRWEDNEQFF. CDR3 DNA: TGCAGCGTTGAAGATCGGTGGGAGGACAATGAGCAGTTCTTC.

This chain uses TRBV29-1 with TRBJ2-5, with D perhaps TRBD2 (6 bases). CDR3 size: 13 residues. V gave up 6 bases and J gave up 2 bases, with 13 bases separating them. CDR1 and CDR2 from the germline V gene are SQVTM and ANQGSEA. This CDR3 is CSVGGRQQETQYF. CDR3 bases: TGCAGCGTGGGGGGACGGCAGCAAGAGACCCAGTACTTC.

This clonotype was seen just once. The V and J genes are TRBV2 and TRBJ2-3; D is unclear. The V gene's germline CDR1 is SNHLY and CDR2 FYNNEI. Trimming removed 7 bases at V and 1 base at J, with 9 bases between. The length of the CDR3 is 13 residues. CDR3 region: CASTKTGTDTQYF. The CDR3 DNA reads as TGTGCCAGCACTAAAACGGGCACAGATACGCAGTATTTT.

The chain links TRBV7-9 to TRBJ2-7; D is uncertain. Trimming left V 5 bases short and J 1 base short, with 9 bases between. Germline lookup yields CDR1 SEHNR and CDR2 FQNEAQ (reference sequence). The CDR3 is 13 amino acids. The CDR3 reads CASSPRLSYEQYF. CDR3 bases: TGTGCCAGCAGCCCCCGCCTATCCTACGAGCAGTACTTC.

The CDR3 is CASSGGLAGETQYF. CDR3 DNA: TGTGCCAGCAGTGGGGGACTAGCGGGAGAGACCCAGTACTTC. The chain has TRBV2 and TRBJ2-5, with TRBD2 matching over 12 bases. With V trimmed by 4 bases and J by 4 bases, 1 base remained unmatched. The CDR3 consists of 14 residues. CDR1 and CDR2 from the germline V gene are SNHLY and FYNNEI.

In its sample, this clonotype was seen many times. The chain uses TRBV5-4 and TRBJ2-2; D is unclear. V shed 2 bases and J shed 2 bases, with 7 bases lying between them. CDR3 length: 14 residues. The germline V gene has CDR1 SGHNT and CDR2 YYREEE (reference sequence). The CDR3 DNA reads as TGTGCCAGCAGCTTTGGCGGTAACACCGGGGAGCTGTTTTTT. Translated, it gives CASSFGGNTGELFF.

In this sample, this clonotype turned up once. The chain recombines TRBV12-3 or TRBV12-4 with TRBJ1-4; a possible D gene is TRBD1 (6 bases). The V gene lost 6 bases and the J gene lost 8 bases, with 19 bases spanning the gap. CDR3 length equals 15 residues. CDR3 DNA: TGTGCCAGCAGCACCGGGGGGGCCATCTACGAAAAACTGTTTTTT. Its translation is CASSTGGAIYEKLFF.

V usage is TRBV6-5 and J usage is TRBJ1-4; D not resolved. Germline V gene lookup returns CDR1 MNHEY and CDR2 SVGAGI. CDR3 size: 13 residues. V was clipped by 5 bases and J by 4 bases, with 8 bases between them. This CDR3 reads CASSPDYNEKLFF. CDR3 nucleotide sequence: TGTGCCAGCAGTCCGGACTATAATGAAAAACTGTTTTTT.